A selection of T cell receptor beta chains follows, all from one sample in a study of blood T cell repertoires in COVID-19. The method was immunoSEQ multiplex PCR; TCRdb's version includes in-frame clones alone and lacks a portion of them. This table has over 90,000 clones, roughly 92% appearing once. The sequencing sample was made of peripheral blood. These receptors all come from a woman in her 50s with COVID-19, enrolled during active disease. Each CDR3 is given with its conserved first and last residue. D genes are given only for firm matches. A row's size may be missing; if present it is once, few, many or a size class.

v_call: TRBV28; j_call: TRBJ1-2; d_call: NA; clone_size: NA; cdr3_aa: CASAIGAAKDYGYTF; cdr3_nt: TGTGCCAGCGCTATAGGGGCAGCTAAGGACTATGGCTACACCTTC
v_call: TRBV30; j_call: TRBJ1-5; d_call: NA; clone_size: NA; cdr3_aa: CAWGQGISQPQHF; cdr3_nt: TGTGCCTGGGGGCAGGGGATAAGTCAGCCCCAGCATTTT
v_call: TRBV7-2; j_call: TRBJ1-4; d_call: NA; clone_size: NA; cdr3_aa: CASSLAPFGRGYEKLFF; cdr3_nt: TGTGCCAGCAGCTTAGCGCCTTTTGGCAGGGGTTACGAAAAACTGTTTTTT
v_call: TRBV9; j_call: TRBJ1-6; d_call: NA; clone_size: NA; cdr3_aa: CASSAQGSSSPLHF; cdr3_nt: TGTGCCAGCAGCGCACAGGGCTCGAGCTCACCCCTCCACTTT
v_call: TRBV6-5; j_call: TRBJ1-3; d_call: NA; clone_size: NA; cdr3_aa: CASSHYSGNTIYF; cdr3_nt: TGTGCCAGCAGTCACTACAGTGGAAACACCATATATTTT
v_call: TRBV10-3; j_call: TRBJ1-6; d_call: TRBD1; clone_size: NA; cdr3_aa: CAISGDSRRSVSGSPLHF; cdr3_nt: TGTGCCATCAGTGGGGACAGTCGACGTAGTGTATCGGGATCACCCCTCCACTTT
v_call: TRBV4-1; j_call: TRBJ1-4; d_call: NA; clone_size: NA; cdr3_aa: CASSQDGRGWREKLFF; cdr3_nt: TGCGCCAGCAGCCAAGATGGAAGGGGCTGGAGAGAAAAACTGTTTTTT
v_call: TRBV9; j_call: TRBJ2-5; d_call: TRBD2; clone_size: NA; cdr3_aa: CASSPRQRGGQGTQYF; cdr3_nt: TGTGCCAGCAGCCCACGCCAGCGGGGGGGGCAGGGGACCCAGTACTTC
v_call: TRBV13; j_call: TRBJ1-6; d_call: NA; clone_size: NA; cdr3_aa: CASSLGRSYNSPLHF; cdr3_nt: TGTGCCAGCAGCTTAGGCCGTTCCTATAATTCACCCCTCCACTTT
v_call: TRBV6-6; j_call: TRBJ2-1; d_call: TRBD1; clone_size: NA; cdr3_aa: CASSPNRGTGNEQFF; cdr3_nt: TGTGCCAGCAGTCCGAACAGGGGGACGGGAAATGAGCAGTTCTTC
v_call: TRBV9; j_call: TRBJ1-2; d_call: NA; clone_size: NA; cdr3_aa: CASSASLAGNYGYTF; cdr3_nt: TGTGCCAGCAGCGCCTCCTTGGCAGGGAACTATGGCTACACCTTC
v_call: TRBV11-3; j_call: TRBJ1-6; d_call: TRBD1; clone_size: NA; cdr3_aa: CASSLETGFNSPLHF; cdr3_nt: TGTGCCAGCAGCTTGGAGACAGGGTTTAATTCACCCCTCCACTTT
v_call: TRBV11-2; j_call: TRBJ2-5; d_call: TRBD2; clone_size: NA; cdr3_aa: CASSFSGTSGGFQETQYF; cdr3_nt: TGTGCCAGCAGCTTTTCCGGGACTAGCGGGGGTTTCCAAGAGACCCAGTACTTC
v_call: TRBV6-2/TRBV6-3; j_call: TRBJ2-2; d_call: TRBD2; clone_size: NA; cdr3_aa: CASSRPGLAGGLTGELFF; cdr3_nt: TGTGCCAGCAGCCGCCCGGGACTAGCGGGGGGACTAACCGGGGAGCTGTTTTTT
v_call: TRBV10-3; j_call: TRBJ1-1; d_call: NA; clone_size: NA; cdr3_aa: CAISENGPGIAEAFF; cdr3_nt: TGTGCCATCAGTGAAAATGGACCGGGAATCGCTGAAGCTTTCTTT
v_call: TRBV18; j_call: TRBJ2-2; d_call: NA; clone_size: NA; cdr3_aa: CASSPVSFSTGELFF; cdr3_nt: TGTGCCAGCTCACCAGTGAGTTTCTCTACCGGGGAGCTGTTTTTT
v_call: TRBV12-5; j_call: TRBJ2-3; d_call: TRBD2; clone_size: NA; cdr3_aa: CASGIAGGPTDTQYF; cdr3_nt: TGTGCTAGTGGGATAGCGGGGGGGCCCACAGATACGCAGTATTTT
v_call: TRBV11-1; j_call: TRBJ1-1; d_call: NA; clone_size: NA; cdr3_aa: CASSLGTPNTEAFF; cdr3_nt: TGTGCCAGCAGCTTAGGGACACCGAACACTGAAGCTTTCTTT
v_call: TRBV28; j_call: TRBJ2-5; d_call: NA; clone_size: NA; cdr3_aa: CASARGGYQETQYF; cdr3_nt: TGTGCCAGCGCCCGGGGAGGTTATCAAGAGACCCAGTACTTC
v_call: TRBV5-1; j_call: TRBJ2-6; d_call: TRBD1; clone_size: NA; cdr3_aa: CASSPTGARSGANVLTF; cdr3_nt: TGCGCCAGCAGCCCGACAGGGGCGCGCTCTGGGGCCAACGTCCTGACTTTC
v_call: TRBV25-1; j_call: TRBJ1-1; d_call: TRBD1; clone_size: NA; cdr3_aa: CASSRQGATQRTEAFF; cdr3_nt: TGTGCCAGCAGCAGACAGGGGGCGACCCAACGTACTGAAGCTTTCTTT
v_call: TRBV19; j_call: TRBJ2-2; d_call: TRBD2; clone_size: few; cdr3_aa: CASKAGGRSGELFF; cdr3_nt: TGTGCCAGTAAGGCCGGGGGGAGGAGCGGGGAGCTGTTTTTT
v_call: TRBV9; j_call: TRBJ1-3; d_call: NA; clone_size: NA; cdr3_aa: CASSVEFEGNTIYF; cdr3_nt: TGTGCCAGCAGCGTAGAATTTGAGGGAAACACCATATATTTT
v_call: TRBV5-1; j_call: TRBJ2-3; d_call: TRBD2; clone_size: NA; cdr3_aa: CASSTHSGGASDTQYF; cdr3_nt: TGCGCCAGCAGCACCCATAGCGGGGGGGCATCAGATACGCAGTATTTT